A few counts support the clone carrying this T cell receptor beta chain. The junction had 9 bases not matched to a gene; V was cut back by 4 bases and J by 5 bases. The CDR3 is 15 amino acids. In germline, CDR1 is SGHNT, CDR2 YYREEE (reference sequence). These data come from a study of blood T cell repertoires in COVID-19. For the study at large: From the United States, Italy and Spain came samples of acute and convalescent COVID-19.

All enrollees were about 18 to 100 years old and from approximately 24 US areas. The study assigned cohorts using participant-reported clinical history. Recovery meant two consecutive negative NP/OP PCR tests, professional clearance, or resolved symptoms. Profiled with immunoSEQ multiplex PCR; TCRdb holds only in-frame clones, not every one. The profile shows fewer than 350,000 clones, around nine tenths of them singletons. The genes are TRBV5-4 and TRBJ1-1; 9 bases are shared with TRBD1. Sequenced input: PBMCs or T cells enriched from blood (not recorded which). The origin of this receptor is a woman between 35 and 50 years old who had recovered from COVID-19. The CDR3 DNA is TGTGCCAGCAGCCGCCTAGGACAGGGGAAAACTGAAGCTTTCTTT. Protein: CASSRLGQGKTEAFF. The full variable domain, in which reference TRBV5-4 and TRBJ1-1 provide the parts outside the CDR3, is ETGVTQSPTHLIKTRGQQVTLRCSSQSGHNTVSWYQQALGQGPQFIFQYYREEENGRGNFPPRFSGLQFPNYSSELNVNALELDDSALYLCASSRLGQGKTEAFFGQGTRLTVV.